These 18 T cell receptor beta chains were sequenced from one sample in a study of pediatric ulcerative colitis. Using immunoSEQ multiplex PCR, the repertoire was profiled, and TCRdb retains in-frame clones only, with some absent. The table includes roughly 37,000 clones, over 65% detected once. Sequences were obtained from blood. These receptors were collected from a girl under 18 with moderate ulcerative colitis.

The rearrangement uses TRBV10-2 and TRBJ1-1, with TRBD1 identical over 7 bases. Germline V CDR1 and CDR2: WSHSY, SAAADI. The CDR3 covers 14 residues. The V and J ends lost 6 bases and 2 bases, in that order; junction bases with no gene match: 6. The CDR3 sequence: CASRRDSSNTEAFF. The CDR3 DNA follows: TGCGCCAGCAGGCGGGACAGCTCTAACACTGAAGCTTTCTTT.

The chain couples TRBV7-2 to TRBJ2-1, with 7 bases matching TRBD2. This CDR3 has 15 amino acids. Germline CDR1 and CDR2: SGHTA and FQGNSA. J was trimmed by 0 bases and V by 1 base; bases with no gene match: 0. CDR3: CASSLVAGSYNEQFF. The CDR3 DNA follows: TGTGCCAGCAGCTTAGTAGCGGGCTCCTACAATGAGCAGTTCTTC.

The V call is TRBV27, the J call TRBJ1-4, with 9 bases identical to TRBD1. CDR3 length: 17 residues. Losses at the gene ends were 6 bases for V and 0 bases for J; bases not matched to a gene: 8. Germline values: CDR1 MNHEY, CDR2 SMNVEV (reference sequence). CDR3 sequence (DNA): TGTGCCAGCAGGTACAGGGGGCTTAGGGCAACTAATGAAAAACTGTTTTTT. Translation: CASRYRGLRATNEKLFF.

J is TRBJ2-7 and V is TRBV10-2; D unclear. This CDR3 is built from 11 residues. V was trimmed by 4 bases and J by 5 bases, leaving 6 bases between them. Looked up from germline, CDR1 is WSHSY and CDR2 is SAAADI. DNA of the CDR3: TGCGCCAGCAGTGGATGGAACGAGCAGTACTTC. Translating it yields CASSGWNEQYF.

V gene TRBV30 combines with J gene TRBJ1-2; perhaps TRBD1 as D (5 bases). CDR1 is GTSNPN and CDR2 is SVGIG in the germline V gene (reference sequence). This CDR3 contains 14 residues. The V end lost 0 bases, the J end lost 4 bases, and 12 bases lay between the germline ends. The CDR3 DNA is TGTGCCTGGAGTGTCGGACGGACAATCTATGGCTACACCTTC. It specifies CAWSVGRTIYGYTF.

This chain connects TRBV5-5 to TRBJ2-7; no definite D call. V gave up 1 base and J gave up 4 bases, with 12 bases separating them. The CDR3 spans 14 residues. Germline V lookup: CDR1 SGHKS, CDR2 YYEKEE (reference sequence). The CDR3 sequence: CASSLFQEPYEQYF. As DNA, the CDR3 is TGTGCCAGCAGCTTGTTTCAGGAGCCGTACGAGCAGTACTTC. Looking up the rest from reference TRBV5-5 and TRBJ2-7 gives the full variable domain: DAGVTQSPTHLIKTRGQQVTLRCSPISGHKSVSWYQQVLGQGPQFIFQYYEKEERGRGNFPDRFSARQFPNYSSELNVNALLLGDSALYLCASSLFQEPYEQYFGPGTRLTVT.

For the CDR3, the DNA is TGTGCCACCGCAGAGGGGGCGCGTAGCAATCAGCCCCAGCATTTT. This translates into CATAEGARSNQPQHF. This sequence joins TRBV10-3 and TRBJ1-5; TRBD1 matches 7 bases. V lost 10 bases, J lost 0 bases, and 9 bases stayed unmatched. Germline V CDR1 and CDR2: ENHRY, SYGVKD. The CDR3 totals 15 residues.

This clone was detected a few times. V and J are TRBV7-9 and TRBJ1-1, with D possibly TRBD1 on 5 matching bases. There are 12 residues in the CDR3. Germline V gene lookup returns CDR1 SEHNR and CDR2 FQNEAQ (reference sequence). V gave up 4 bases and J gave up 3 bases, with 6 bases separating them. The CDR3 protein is CASSSGYTEAFF. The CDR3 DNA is TGTGCCAGCAGCTCAGGGTACACTGAAGCTTTCTTT. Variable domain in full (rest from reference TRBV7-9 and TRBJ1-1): DTGVSQNPRHKITKRGQNVTFRCDPISEHNRLYWYRQTLGQGPEFLTYFQNEAQLEKSRLLSDRFSAERPKGSFSTLEIQRTEQGDSAMYLCASSSGYTEAFFGQGTRLTVV.

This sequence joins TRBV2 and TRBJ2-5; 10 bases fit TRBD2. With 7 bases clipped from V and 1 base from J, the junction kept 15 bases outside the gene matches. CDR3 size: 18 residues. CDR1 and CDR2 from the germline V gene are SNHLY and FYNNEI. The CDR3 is CASNPVPASGGSQETQYF. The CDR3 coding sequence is TGTGCCAGCAACCCAGTCCCAGCTAGCGGGGGAAGCCAAGAGACCCAGTACTTC. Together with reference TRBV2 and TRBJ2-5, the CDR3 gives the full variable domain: EPEVTQTPSHQVTQMGQEVILRCVPISNHLYFYWYRQILGQKVEFLVSFYNNEISEKSEIFDDQFSVERPDGSNFTLKIRSTKLEDSAMYFCASNPVPASGGSQETQYFGPGTRLLVL.

CDR3: CASSLNGRQGDHGYTF. The CDR3 DNA reads TGTGCCAGCAGCCTAAACGGGAGACAGGGAGATCATGGCTACACCTTC. The chain joins TRBV5-4 to TRBJ1-2, with TRBD1 matching over 7 bases. Germline CDR1 is SGHNT and CDR2 is YYREEE (reference sequence). The CDR3 is made up of 16 amino acids. The V and J ends lost 4 bases and 6 bases, in that order; junction bases with no gene match: 15.

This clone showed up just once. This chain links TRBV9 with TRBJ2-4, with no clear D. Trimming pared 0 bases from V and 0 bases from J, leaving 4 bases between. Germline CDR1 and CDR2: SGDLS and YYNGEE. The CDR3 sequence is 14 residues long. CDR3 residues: CASSVGEAKNIQYF. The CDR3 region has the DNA TGTGCCAGCAGCGTAGGTGAAGCCAAAAACATTCAGTACTTC.

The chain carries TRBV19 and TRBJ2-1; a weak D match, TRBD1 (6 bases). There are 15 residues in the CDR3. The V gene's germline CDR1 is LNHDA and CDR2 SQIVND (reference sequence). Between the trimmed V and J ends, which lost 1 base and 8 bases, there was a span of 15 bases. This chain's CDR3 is CASSIGTVQIDEQFF. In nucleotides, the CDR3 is TGTGCCAGTAGTATAGGGACAGTCCAAATCGATGAGCAGTTCTTC.

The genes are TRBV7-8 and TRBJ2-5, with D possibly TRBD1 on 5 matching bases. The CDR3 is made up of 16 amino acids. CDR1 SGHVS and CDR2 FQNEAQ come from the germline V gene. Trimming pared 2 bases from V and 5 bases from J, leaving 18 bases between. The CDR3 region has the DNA TGTGCCAGCAGCTTAAAGAGTTGGGGCAGGGCGGAGACCCAGTACTTC. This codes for CASSLKSWGRAETQYF.

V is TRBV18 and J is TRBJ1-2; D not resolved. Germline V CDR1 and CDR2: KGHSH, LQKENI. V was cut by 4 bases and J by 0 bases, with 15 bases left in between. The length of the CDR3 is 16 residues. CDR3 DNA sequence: TGTGCCAGCTCACAGATCGGAGGCGATACTAACTATGGCTACACCTTC. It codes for CASSQIGGDTNYGYTF.

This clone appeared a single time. The DNA for the CDR3 is TGTGCCACCGGACTATCCGCCTTTGAAGCTTTCTTT. Translating gives CATGLSAFEAFF. The rearrangement uses TRBV25-1 and TRBJ1-1; D remains unclear. The CDR3 covers 12 residues. The germline V gene encodes CDR1 MGHDK and CDR2 SYGVNS. Trimming took 10 bases from V and 7 from J, leaving 16 bases between them.

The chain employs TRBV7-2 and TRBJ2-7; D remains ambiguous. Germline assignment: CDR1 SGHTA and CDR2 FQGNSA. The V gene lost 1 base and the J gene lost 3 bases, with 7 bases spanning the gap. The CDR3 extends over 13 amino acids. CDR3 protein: CASSLEINYEQYF. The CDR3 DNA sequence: TGTGCCAGCAGCTTAGAAATAAACTACGAGCAGTACTTC.

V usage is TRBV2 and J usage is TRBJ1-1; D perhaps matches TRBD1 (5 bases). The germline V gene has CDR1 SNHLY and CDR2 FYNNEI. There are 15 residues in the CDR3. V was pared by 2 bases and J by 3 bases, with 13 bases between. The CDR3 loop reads CASSETGRGHTEAFF. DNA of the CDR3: TGTGCCAGCAGTGAAACAGGTAGAGGGCACACTGAAGCTTTCTTT.

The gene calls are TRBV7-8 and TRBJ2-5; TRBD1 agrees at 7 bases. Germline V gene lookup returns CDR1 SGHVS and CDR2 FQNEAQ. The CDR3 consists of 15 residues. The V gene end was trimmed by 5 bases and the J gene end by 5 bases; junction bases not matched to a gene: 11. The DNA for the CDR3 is TGTGCCAGCAGCATAAAGGGACAGCTAGGGGAGACCCAGTACTTC. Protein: CASSIKGQLGETQYF. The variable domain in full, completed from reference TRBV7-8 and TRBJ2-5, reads GAGVSQSPRYKVAKRGQDVALRCDPISGHVSLFWYQQALGQGPEFLTYFQNEAQLDKSGLPSDRFFAERPEGSVSTLKIQRTQQEDSAVYLCASSIKGQLGETQYFGPGTRLLVL.